This TCR beta chain was identified in a study of OX40 agonist ivuxolimab in advanced cancers. Across the study: Clinicians treated patients with ivuxolimab, an agonistic anti-OX40 (CD134) antibody.

This CDR3 spans 13 amino acids. Germline CDR1 SGHDT, CDR2 YYEEEE. Trimming cost V 1 base and J 10 bases, with 14 bases left between them. Comment on this clone: Its antigen is not known.

Produced via immunoSEQ multiplex PCR; TCRdb's table is partial and in-frame only. The repertoire holds about 67,000 clones, with over 80% as singletons. Whole-study findings and limits: Compared with others, partial responders at 0.1-3.0 mg/kg displayed clonal expansion among the lowest.

This chain joins TRBV5-6 and TRBJ1-1, with TRBD1 as a possible D gene (5 bases). This material consisted of CD4+ or CD8+ T cells sorted from blood, taken in a trial of the OX40 agonist ivuxolimab. The clonotype originates from an adult with an advanced solid tumor such as melanoma, head and neck, liver or kidney cancer. CDR3 residues: CASSLYRGEGAFF. CDR3 nucleotide sequence: TGTGCCAGCAGCTTGTATAGGGGAGAAGGAGCTTTCTTT.